The 5 T cell receptor beta chains reported below all come from one sample, sequenced in a study of blood T cell repertoires in COVID-19. Only in-frame clones appear in the TCRdb table, and some are missing; sequencing was by immunoSEQ multiplex PCR. The sample consists of some 170,000 clones, roughly 84% of them appearing once. Material for sequencing was PBMCs or T cells enriched from blood (not recorded which). The source is a human donor with acute COVID-19. The donor label of this sample is uncertain.

The chain employs TRBV19 and TRBJ2-3; D uncertain. V lost 1 base and J 2 bases, leaving 7 bases between the germline ends. Germline V gene data show CDR1 as LNHDA and CDR2 as SQIVND (reference sequence). This CDR3 spans 14 amino acids. This chain's CDR3 is CASSIAGFTDTQYF. The CDR3 DNA reads as TGTGCCAGTAGTATAGCTGGCTTCACAGATACGCAGTATTTT.

A single count supports this clone. V gene TRBV3-1 (or the pseudogene TRBV3-2) combines with J gene TRBJ1-4; perhaps TRBD1 as D (6 bases). CDR3 length: 16 residues. V shed 3 bases and J shed 3 bases, with 14 bases lying between them. Germline CDR1 reads LGHDT; CDR2 reads YNNKEL (reference sequence). As DNA, the CDR3 is TGTGCCAGCAGCCAGGCCACAGGGATGTCTAATGAAAAACTGTTTTTT. This translates into CASSQATGMSNEKLFF.

The V and J genes are TRBV5-6 and TRBJ2-3; weak D call: TRBD2 (6 bases). Germline V gene lookup returns CDR1 SGHDT and CDR2 YYEEEE. This CDR3 is 14 amino acids long. V was clipped by 4 bases and J by 7 bases, with 16 bases between them. As DNA, the CDR3 is TGTGCCAGCAGCCCGGGACTGGGCGGATATACGCAGTATTTT. This gives the protein CASSPGLGGYTQYF. Using reference TRBV5-6 and TRBJ2-3 for the parts outside the CDR3, the full variable domain is DAGVTQSPTHLIKTRGQQVTLRCSPKSGHDTVSWYQQALGQGPQFIFQYYEEEERQRGNFPDRFSGHQFPNYSSELNVNALLLGDSALYLCASSPGLGGYTQYFGPGTRLTVL.

The chain links TRBV30 to TRBJ1-2; D is perhaps TRBD1 (5 bases). Germline V gene sequence: CDR1 GTSNPN, CDR2 SVGIG (reference sequence). Deletions cut 3 bases from V and 4 bases from J, with 15 bases between. CDR3 length equals 14 residues. The CDR3 DNA reads as TGTGCCTGGAGCGTTAAGGGGAAGACCTATGGCTACACCTTC. This translates into CAWSVKGKTYGYTF.

This rearrangement joins TRBV15 to TRBJ2-7, with 8 bases identical to TRBD2. Trimming removed 5 bases from V and 3 bases from J; junction bases left unmatched: 3. The CDR3 runs 13 residues. Germline loops: CDR1 LNHNV, CDR2 YYDKDF (reference sequence). This CDR3 reads CATSGGLVYEQYF. The CDR3 region has the DNA TGTGCCACCAGCGGGGGACTAGTCTACGAGCAGTACTTC.